The 15 T cell receptor beta chains below were found in one sample sequenced in a study of CD8 T cells in ankylosing spondylitis (dated by TCRdb to between 2016 and 2019). The receptor library was made with 5' RACE. Sequencer: Illumina HiSeq 2500. In TCRdb, the public reads were trimmed at Q25 with fastp and aligned with MiXCR, with productive beta chains retained. Rows merge per CDR3 protein into single entries with the most common DNA and genes. The sample includes about 340,000 distinct CDR3 sequences, with over 12% observed a single time. The ten largest make up about 1% of the sample. What was sequenced was blood, either unsorted or a sorted T cell fraction (not recorded which). All receptors derive from a male donor with ankylosing spondylitis or in good health (not recorded which).

The genes are TRBV5-6 and TRBJ2-5, with TRBD1 as a possible D gene (6 bases). The germline gives CDR1 SGHDT, CDR2 YYEEEE. V was shortened by 4 bases and J by 1 base, with 14 bases between the two germline ends. This CDR3 is 15 amino acids long. CDR3 sequence reads: CASSPRQARQETQYF. The CDR3 DNA is TGTGCCAGCAGCCCCCGACAGGCCCGCCAAGAGACCCAGTACTTC.

The chain is built from TRBV20-1 and TRBJ1-5, with D maybe TRBD1 (6 bases). The ends were cut back, 6 bases at V and 0 bases at J, with 18 bases in the middle. The length of the CDR3 is 16 residues. The germline V gene has CDR1 DFQATT and CDR2 SNEGSKA (reference sequence). CDR3 nucleotide sequence: TGCAGTGCCCGAGATGACAGGTTGTTTAGCAATCAGCCCCAGCATTTT. Translating gives CSARDDRLFSNQPQHF.

This clonotype was detected only a few times. The CDR3 bases are TGCGCCAGCAGGCAGGGGGCTTTAACAGATACGCAGTATTTT. As protein: CASRQGALTDTQYF. This rearrangement joins TRBV5-1 to TRBJ2-3; 8 bases are shared with TRBD1. The CDR3 runs to 14 residues. V was pared by 5 bases and J by 3 bases, with 5 bases of the junction left unmatched. Per the germline V gene, CDR1 is SGHRS and CDR2 is YFSETQ.

The table lists this clonotype with many counts. The chain joins TRBV9 to TRBJ2-5, with 9 bases fitting TRBD2. The CDR3 length is 15 residues. Germline CDR1 reads SGDLS; CDR2 reads YYNGEE. Losses at the gene ends were 4 bases for V and 5 bases for J; bases not matched to a gene: 9. CDR3 in amino acids: CASSPRRGGLETQYF. Written as DNA, the CDR3 is TGTGCCAGCAGCCCTCGGCGGGGGGGCCTGGAGACCCAGTACTTC.

This clonotype was observed a handful of times. V and J are TRBV3-1 and TRBJ1-1, with D maybe TRBD1 (6 bases). The germline V gene encodes CDR1 LGHDT and CDR2 YNNKEL (reference sequence). The CDR3 totals 12 residues. Trimming shortened V by 6 bases and J by 5 bases, and 10 bases separated the two germline ends. The CDR3 protein is CASRQGRTEAFF. Written as DNA, the CDR3 is TGTGCCAGCAGGCAGGGGAGGACTGAAGCTTTCTTT.

There are a few counts of this clonotype. The chain employs TRBV14 and TRBJ2-1, with D perhaps being TRBD1 or TRBD2 (5 bases each). Trimming removed 0 bases at V and 8 bases at J, with 14 bases between. From germline, CDR1 is SGHDN and CDR2 FVKESK. This CDR3 is built from 15 residues. CDR3 DNA: TGTGCCAGCAGCCAAGAAAGGGGACCCACCGATGAGCAGTTCTTC. Its translation is CASSQERGPTDEQFF.

This clonotype was counted ten times or more. The CDR3 reads CASSLGDRNNQPQHF. DNA for the CDR3: TGCGCCAGCAGCTTGGGAGACAGGAACAATCAGCCCCAGCATTTT. This chain joins TRBV5-1 and TRBJ1-5, with D possibly being TRBD1 (6 bases). V dropped 0 bases and J dropped 3 bases, with 10 bases sitting between them. CDR3 size: 15 residues. From germline, CDR1 is SGHRS and CDR2 YFSETQ.

This clonotype was detected ten times or more. The J gene is TRBJ2-4, the V gene TRBV5-1; D ambiguous. Per the germline V gene, CDR1 is SGHRS and CDR2 is YFSETQ. V dropped 1 base and J dropped 1 base, with 9 bases sitting between them. The CDR3 is 15 amino acids. The DNA for the CDR3 is TGCGCCAGCAGCTTGACCGCTTCTGCCAAAAACATTCAGTACTTC. This sequence encodes CASSLTASAKNIQYF. Supplemented by reference TRBV5-1 and TRBJ2-4, the full variable domain reads KAGVTQTPRYLIKTRGQQVTLSCSPISGHRSVSWYQQTPGQGLQFLFEYFSETQRNKGNFPGRFSGRQFSNSRSEMNVSTLELGDSALYLCASSLTASAKNIQYFGAGTRLSVL.

Worth noting for this clonotype: The junction does not match germline at one end; this may be a read error. This chain uses TRBV10-3 with TRBJ2-3, with 11 bases lining up with TRBD2. The CDR3 extends over 14 amino acids. CDR1 is ENHRY, CDR2 SYGVKD, per germline. The CDR3 DNA reads as TGTGCCATCAGTGTCACTAGCGGGAGTGATACGCAGTGTTTT. This encodes CAISVTSGSDTQCF.

The chain recombines TRBV5-1 with TRBJ1-2; the D gene is possibly TRBD1 (6 bases). Germline-derived CDR1 and CDR2 are SGHRS and YFSETQ. The CDR3 covers 14 residues. The ends were cut back, 4 bases at V and 0 bases at J, with 10 bases in the middle. The CDR3 loop reads CASSQGTSNYGYTF. The CDR3 coding sequence is TGCGCCAGCAGCCAGGGGACGTCTAACTATGGCTACACCTTC.

V gene TRBV6-5 combines with J gene TRBJ2-3; TRBD2 might be the D (7 bases). V lost 3 bases and J lost 2, with 18 bases in between. Germline V gives CDR1 MNHEY, CDR2 SVGAGI. CDR3 length: 17 residues. The CDR3 region is CASSYLGRGLYTDTQYF. CDR3 DNA sequence: TGTGCCAGCAGTTATTTAGGGCGGGGGCTGTACACAGATACGCAGTATTTT.

J is TRBJ1-6 and V is TRBV12-3 or TRBV12-4; perhaps TRBD1 as D (6 bases). Trimming left V 3 bases short and J 3 bases short, with 15 bases between. This CDR3 comprises 17 residues. The CDR3 is CASSFFGGQSYNSPLHF. The CDR3 DNA sequence: TGTGCCAGCAGTTTTTTCGGGGGACAAAGCTATAATTCACCCCTCCACTTT.

This clonotype was observed at least ten times. The V gene is TRBV5-1, the J gene TRBJ1-3; D gene unclear. This CDR3 comprises 15 residues. Trimming removed 3 bases at V and 0 bases at J, with 10 bases between. The germline gives CDR1 SGHRS, CDR2 YFSETQ. This CDR3 is CASSSLGDSGNTIYF. The CDR3 DNA follows: TGCGCCAGCAGCTCCCTCGGGGACTCTGGAAACACCATATATTTT.

This clonotype was observed a single time. This chain joins TRBV6-1 and TRBJ2-3, with unresolved D. Deletions cut 2 bases from V and 6 bases from J, with 6 bases between. The CDR3 is 12 residues long. Germline CDR1 is MNHNS and CDR2 is SASEGT. The CDR3 bases are TGTGCCAGCAGTGAAATGCTGGATACGCAGTATTTT. It translates to CASSEMLDTQYF.

The chain recombines TRBV5-1 with TRBJ2-2; 13 nucleotides align to TRBD2. With 3 bases clipped from V and 7 bases from J, the junction kept 6 bases outside the gene matches. The CDR3 consists of 16 residues. Per germline, CDR1 SGHRS and CDR2 YFSETQ. CDR3: CASSSWTSGSGGELFF. CDR3 nucleotides: TGCGCCAGCAGCTCGTGGACTAGCGGGAGTGGCGGGGAGCTGTTTTTT.